This T cell receptor beta chain appears in the sequencing data of a study of OX40 agonist ivuxolimab in advanced cancers. Study at large: Patients took ivuxolimab, an agonistic anti-OX40 (CD134) antibody. Among those enrolled, mean age was approximately 60 years (range 23 to 79) and approximately 83% were male. Past anti-PD-1, anti-PD-L1 or anti-CTLA-4 therapy was accepted, and 35% to 45% had received some.

Prior autoimmune disease or systemic immunosuppression barred patients. The method was immunoSEQ multiplex PCR; TCRdb's version includes in-frame clones alone and lacks a portion of them. Of 35,000 to 45,000 clones in the sample, roughly 86% are singletons; the top ten hold around 20%. Germline-derived CDR1 and CDR2 are MGHRA and YSYEKL. This CDR3 has 16 amino acids. Unmatched junction bases numbered 7, after V lost 4 bases and J lost 0 bases. The chain recombines TRBV4-1 with TRBJ2-3, with TRBD2 identical over 7 bases. The sequence was collected from an adult with an advanced solid tumor such as melanoma, head and neck, liver or kidney cancer. The starting material was CD4+ or CD8+ T cells sorted from blood, obtained in a trial of the OX40 agonist ivuxolimab. CDR3 sequence reads: CASSPGRAGSTDTQYF. The CDR3 coding sequence is TGCGCCAGCAGCCCGGGGAGGGCGGGGAGCACAGATACGCAGTATTTT.